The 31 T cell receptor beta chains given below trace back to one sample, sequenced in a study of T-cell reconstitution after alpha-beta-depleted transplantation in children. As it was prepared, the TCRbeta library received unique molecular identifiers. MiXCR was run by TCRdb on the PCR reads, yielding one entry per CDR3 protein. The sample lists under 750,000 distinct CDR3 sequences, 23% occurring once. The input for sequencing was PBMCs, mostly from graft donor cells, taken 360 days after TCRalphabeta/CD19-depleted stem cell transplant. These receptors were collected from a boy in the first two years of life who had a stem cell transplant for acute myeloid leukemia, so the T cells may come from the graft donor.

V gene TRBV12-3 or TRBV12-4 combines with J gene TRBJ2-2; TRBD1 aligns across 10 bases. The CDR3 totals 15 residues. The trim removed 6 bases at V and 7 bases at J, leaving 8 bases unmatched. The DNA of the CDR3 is TGTGCCAGCAGCTGGACAGGGGGAGCAAACGGGGAGCTGTTTTTT. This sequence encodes CASSWTGGANGELFF.

The CDR3 sequence: CASASSRGWGTKNIQYF. For the CDR3, the DNA is TGTGCCAGCGCATCGAGTCGAGGGTGGGGTACCAAAAACATTCAGTACTTC. J is TRBJ2-4 and V is TRBV3-1; possible D gene TRBD2, 5 bases. The CDR3 is made up of 17 amino acids. Germline V gene sequence: CDR1 LGHDT, CDR2 YNNKEL (reference sequence). The V gene lost 8 bases and the J gene lost 2 bases, with 22 bases spanning the gap.

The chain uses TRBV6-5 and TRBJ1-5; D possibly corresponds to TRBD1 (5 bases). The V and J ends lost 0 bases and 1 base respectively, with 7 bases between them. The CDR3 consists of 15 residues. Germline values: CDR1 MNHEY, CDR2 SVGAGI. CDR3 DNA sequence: TGTGCCAGCAGTTACTCTCGACAGAGCAATCAGCCCCAGCATTTT. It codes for CASSYSRQSNQPQHF.

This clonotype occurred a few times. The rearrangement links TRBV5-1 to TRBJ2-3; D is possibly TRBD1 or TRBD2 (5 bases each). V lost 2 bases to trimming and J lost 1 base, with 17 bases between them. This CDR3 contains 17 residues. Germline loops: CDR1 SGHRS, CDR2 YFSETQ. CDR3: CASSLLLDGDGTDTQYF. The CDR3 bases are TGCGCCAGCAGCTTACTATTGGACGGGGACGGCACAGATACGCAGTATTTT. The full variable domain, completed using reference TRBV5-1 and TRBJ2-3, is KAGVTQTPRYLIKTRGQQVTLSCSPISGHRSVSWYQQTPGQGLQFLFEYFSETQRNKGNFPGRFSGRQFSNSRSEMNVSTLELGDSALYLCASSLLLDGDGTDTQYFGPGTRLTVL.

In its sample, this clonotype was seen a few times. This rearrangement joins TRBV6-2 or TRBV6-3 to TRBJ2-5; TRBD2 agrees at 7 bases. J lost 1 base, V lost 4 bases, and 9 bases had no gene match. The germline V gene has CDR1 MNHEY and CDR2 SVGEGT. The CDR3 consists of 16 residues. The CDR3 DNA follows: TGTGCCAGCAGTTCCTCCATTGGCGGGGGCCAAGAGACCCAGTACTTC. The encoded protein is CASSSSIGGGQETQYF.

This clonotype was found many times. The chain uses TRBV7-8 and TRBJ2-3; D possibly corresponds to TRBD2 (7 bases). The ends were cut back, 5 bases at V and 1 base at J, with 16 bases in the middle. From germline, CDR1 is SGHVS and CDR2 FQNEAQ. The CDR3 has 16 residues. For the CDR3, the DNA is TGTGCCAGCAGCCCTCCAGTCGGGGGGCGCACAGATACGCAGTATTTT. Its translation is CASSPPVGGRTDTQYF.

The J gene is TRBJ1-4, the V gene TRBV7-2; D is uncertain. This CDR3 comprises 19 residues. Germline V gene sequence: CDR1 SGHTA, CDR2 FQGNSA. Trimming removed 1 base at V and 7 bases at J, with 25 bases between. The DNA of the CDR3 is TGTGCCAGCAGCTTAGGCCCTAAGGGAAAGCCTACGATGTTTGAAAAACTGTTTTTT. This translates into CASSLGPKGKPTMFEKLFF.

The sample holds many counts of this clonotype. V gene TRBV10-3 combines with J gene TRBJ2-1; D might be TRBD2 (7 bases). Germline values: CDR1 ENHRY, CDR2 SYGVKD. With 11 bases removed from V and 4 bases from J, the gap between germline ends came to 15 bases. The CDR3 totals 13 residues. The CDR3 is CASGGGQYNEQFF. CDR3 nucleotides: TGTGCCTCGGGGGGAGGACAGTACAATGAGCAGTTCTTC.

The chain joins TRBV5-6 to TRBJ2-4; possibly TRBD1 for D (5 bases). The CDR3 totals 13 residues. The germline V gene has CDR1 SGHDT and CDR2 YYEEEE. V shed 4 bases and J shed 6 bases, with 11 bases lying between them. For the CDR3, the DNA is TGTGCCAGCAGCCCGACAGACCTAAACATTCAGTACTTC. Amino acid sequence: CASSPTDLNIQYF.

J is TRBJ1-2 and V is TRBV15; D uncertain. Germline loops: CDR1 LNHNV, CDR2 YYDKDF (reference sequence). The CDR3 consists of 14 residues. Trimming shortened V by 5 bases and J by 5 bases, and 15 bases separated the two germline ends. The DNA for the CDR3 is TGTGCCACCAGCCAGCACGGTATCGAGTATGGCTACACCTTC. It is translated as CATSQHGIEYGYTF.

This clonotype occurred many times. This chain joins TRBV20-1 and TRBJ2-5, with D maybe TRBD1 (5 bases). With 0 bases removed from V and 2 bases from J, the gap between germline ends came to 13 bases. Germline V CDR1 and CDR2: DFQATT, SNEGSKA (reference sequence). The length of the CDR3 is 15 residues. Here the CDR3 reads CSARDIWGDQETQYF. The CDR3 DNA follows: TGCAGTGCTAGAGATATCTGGGGCGATCAAGAGACCCAGTACTTC.

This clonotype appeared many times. CDR3 protein: CASSLRPTGWNTEAFF. CDR3 sequence (DNA): TGTGCCAGCAGCTTAAGACCAACGGGCTGGAACACTGAAGCTTTCTTT. The chain recombines TRBV7-3 with TRBJ1-1; D is uncertain. The CDR3 totals 16 residues. With 1 base removed from V and 1 base from J, the gap between germline ends came to 13 bases. In germline, CDR1 is SGHTA, CDR2 FQGTGA.

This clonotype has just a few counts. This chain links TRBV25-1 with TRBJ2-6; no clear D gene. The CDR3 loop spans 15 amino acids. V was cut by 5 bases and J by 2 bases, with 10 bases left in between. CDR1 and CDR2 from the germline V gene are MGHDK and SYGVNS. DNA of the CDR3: TGTGCCAGCAGTCGTCTGGCTACTGGGGCCAACGTCCTGACTTTC. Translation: CASSRLATGANVLTF.

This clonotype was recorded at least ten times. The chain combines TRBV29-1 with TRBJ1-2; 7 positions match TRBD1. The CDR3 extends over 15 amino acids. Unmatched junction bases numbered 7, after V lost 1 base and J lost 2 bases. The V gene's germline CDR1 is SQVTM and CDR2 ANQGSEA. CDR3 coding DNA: TGCAGCGTTGAAGTAGACAGGGTGGGGAACTATGGCTACACCTTC. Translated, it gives CSVEVDRVGNYGYTF.

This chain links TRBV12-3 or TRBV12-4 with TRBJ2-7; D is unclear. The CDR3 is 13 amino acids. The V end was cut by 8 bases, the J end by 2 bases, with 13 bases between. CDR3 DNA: TGTGCCAGCTGTGTGCCTAGACCCTACGAGCAGTACTTC. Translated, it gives CASCVPRPYEQYF.

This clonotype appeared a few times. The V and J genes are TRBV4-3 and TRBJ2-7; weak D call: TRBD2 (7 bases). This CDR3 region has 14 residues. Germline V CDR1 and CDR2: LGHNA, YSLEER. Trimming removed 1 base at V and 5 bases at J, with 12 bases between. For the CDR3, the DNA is TGCGCCAGCAGCCAAGTGGGGGGGGCCAACGAGCAGTACTTC. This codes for CASSQVGGANEQYF.

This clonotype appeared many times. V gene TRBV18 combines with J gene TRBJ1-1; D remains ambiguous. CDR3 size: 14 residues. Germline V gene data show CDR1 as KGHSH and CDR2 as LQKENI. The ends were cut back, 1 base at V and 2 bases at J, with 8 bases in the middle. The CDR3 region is CASSPRQVNTEAFF. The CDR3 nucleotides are TGTGCCAGCTCACCACGTCAAGTCAACACTGAAGCTTTCTTT. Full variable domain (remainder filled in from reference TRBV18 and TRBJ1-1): NAGVMQNPRHLVRRRGQEARLRCSPMKGHSHVYWYRQLPEEGLKFMVYLQKENIIDESGMPKERFSAEFPKEGPSILRIQQVVRGDSAAYFCASSPRQVNTEAFFGQGTRLTVV.

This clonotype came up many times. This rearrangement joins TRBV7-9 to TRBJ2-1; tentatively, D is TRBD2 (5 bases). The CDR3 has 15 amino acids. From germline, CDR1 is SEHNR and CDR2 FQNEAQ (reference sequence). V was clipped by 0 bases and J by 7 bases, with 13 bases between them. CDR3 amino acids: CASSLARAGVNEQFF. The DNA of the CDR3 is TGTGCCAGCAGCTTAGCGCGGGCGGGCGTTAATGAGCAGTTCTTC.

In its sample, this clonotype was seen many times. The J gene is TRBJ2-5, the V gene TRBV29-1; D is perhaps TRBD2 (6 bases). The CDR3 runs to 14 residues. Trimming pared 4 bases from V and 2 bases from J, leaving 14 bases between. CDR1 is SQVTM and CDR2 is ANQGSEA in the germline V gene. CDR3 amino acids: CSVGRGTAQETQYF. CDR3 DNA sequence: TGCAGCGTTGGGCGCGGGACGGCGCAAGAGACCCAGTACTTC.

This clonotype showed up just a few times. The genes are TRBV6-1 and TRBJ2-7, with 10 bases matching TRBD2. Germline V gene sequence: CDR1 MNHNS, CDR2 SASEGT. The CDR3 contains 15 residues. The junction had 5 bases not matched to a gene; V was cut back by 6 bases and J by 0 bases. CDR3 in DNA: TGTGCCAGCAGAACTAGCGGGGTGAGCTCCTACGAGCAGTACTTC. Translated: CASRTSGVSSYEQYF.

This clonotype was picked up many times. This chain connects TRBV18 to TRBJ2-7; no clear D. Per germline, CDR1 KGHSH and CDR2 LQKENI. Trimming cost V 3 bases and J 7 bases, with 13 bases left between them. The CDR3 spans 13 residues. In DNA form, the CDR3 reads TGTGCCAGCTCACCTGAATTTTGGAAAGAGCAGTACGTC. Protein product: CASSPEFWKEQYV.

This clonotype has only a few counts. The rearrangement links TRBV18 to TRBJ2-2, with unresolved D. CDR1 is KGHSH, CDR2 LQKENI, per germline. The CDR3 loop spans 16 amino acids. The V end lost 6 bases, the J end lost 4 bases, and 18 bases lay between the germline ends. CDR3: CASSNYQDMATGELFF. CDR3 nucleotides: TGTGCCAGCTCCAATTACCAAGACATGGCCACCGGGGAGCTGTTTTTT.

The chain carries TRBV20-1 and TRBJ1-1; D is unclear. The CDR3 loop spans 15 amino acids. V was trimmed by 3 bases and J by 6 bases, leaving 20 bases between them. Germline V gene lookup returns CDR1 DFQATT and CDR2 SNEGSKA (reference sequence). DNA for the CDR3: TGCAGTGCTAGGGCCCGTGGAGTAGTTAGTTCTGAAGCTTTCTTT. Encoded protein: CSARARGVVSSEAFF.

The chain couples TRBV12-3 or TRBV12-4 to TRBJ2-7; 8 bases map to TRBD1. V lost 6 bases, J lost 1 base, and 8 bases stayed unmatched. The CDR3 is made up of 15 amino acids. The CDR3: CASSKTGDLSYEQYF. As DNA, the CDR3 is TGTGCCAGCAGCAAGACAGGGGATTTATCCTACGAGCAGTACTTC.

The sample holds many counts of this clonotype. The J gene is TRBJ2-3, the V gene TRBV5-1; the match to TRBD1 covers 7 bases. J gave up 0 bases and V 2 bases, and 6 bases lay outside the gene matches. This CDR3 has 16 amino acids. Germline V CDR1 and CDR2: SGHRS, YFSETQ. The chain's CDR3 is CASSLQGPYSTDTQYF. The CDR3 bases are TGCGCCAGCAGCTTACAGGGGCCCTATAGCACAGATACGCAGTATTTT.

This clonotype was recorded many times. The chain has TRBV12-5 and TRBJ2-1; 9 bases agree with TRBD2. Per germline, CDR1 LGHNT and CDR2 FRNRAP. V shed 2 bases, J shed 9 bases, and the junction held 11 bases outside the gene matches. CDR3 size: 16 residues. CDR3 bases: TGTGCTAGTGGTTTGCCCGGCGGGGTGACTAGCGGTGAGCAGTTCTTC. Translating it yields CASGLPGGVTSGEQFF.

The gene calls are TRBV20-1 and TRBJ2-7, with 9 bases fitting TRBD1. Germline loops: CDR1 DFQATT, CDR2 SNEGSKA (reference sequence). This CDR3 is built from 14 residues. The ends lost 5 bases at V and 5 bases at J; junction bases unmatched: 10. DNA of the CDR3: TGCAGTGCTGTTTGGGACAGGGCGGCGGACGAGCAGTACTTC. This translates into CSAVWDRAADEQYF.

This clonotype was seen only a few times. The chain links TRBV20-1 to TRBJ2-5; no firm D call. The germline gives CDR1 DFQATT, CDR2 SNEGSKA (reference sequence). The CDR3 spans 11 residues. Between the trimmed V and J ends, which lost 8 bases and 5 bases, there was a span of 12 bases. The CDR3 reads CSPLLPETQYF. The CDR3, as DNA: TGCAGTCCCCTATTACCCGAGACCCAGTACTTC.

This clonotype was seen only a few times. CDR3 DNA sequence: TGTGCCAGCAGGGATTCTGGGGAGAGTGAAGCTTTCTTT. Amino acids: CASRDSGESEAFF. The J gene is TRBJ1-1, the V gene TRBV12-3 or TRBV12-4; no firm D call. V was cut by 6 bases and J by 7 bases, with 15 bases left in between. The CDR3 has 13 residues.

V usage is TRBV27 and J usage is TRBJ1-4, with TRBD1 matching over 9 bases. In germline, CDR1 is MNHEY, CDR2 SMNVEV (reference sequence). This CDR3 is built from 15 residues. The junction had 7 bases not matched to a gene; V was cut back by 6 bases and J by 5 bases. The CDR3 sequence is CASRAQGTGNEKLFF. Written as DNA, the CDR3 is TGTGCCAGCAGGGCCCAGGGGACAGGGAATGAAAAACTGTTTTTT.

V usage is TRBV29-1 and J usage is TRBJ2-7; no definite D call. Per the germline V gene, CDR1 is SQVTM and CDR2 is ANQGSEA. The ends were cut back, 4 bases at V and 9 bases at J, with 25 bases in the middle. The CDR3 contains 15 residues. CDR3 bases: TGCAGCGTTGTATTCTTGGCAGTCCCTTCGTCGACGCAGTACGTC. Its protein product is CSVVFLAVPSSTQYV.